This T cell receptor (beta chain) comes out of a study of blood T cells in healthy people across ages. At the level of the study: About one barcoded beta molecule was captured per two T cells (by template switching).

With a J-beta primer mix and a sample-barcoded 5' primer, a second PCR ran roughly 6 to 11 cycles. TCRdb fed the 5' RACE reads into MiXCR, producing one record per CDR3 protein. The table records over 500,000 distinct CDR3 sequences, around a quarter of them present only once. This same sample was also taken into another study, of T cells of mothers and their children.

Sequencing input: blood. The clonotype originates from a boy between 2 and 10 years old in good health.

The CDR3 loop reads CASSSGGTSGTPIGEQYF. CDR3 nucleotides: TGTGCCAGCAGCTCCGGAGGGACTAGCGGGACCCCCATCGGCGAGCAGTACTTC. The V gene is TRBV7-6, the J gene TRBJ2-1; 13 positions agree with TRBD2. TRBJ2-7 explains the end of the DNA better; the J call may be wrong. The CDR3 spans 18 residues. Germline V gene sequence: CDR1 SGHVS, CDR2 FNYEAQ.